This T cell receptor beta chain was profiled in a study of blood T cell repertoires in COVID-19. Study details: The study drew acute and convalescent COVID-19 samples from the United States, Italy and Spain.

Authors' methods: For nucleated cells, counts were estimated from reference gene primer amplification. Assay: immunoSEQ multiplex PCR; the TCRdb copy retains only in-frame clones and omits some. V and J calls and clone size are as listed in that table; D and trimming were resolved from the DNA. The sample carries a few hundred thousand clones, more than 80% recorded once. CDR1 is SEHNR, CDR2 FQNEAQ, per germline (reference sequence). The CDR3 is made up of 14 amino acids. V lost 5 bases and J 0 bases, leaving 11 bases between the germline ends. The chain uses TRBV7-9 and TRBJ2-7; tentative D call: TRBD2 (6 bases). The sequence came from a man aged 35 to 55 who had recovered from COVID-19. Source material: PBMCs or T cells enriched from blood (not recorded which). CDR3 residues: CASSASGSSYEQYF. The CDR3 DNA sequence: TGTGCCAGCAGCGCCTCCGGGAGCTCCTACGAGCAGTACTTC. Combining the CDR3 with reference TRBV7-9 and TRBJ2-7 gives the whole variable domain DTGVSQNPRHKITKRGQNVTFRCDPISEHNRLYWYRQTLGQGPEFLTYFQNEAQLEKSRLLSDRFSAERPKGSFSTLEIQRTEQGDSAMYLCASSASGSSYEQYFGPGTRLTVT.